The rows below give T cell receptor beta chains drawn from one sample of a study of CD8+CD57+ T cells in acquired aplastic anemia. TCRdb passed the reads through MiXCR, listing each CDR3 protein once. The table has fewer than 200,000 distinct CDR3 sequences, about 64% seen once. The sequenced sample was sorted CD4+, CD8+, or CD8+CD57+ T cells (not recorded which) from PBMCs. The receptors were gathered from a human donor with aplastic anemia. Each CDR3 is given with its conserved first and last residue. The D gene is left open where the match is weak. A row's size may be missing; if present it is once, few, many or a size class.

clone size: few
V gene: TRBV24-1
J gene: TRBJ2-5
D gene: TRBD1
CDR3 DNA: TGTGCCACCAGTGACCCGGGACAGATCCAAGAGACCCAGTACTTC
CDR3 protein: CATSDPGQIQETQYF

clone size: NA
V gene: TRBV5-1
J gene: TRBJ2-5
D gene: TRBD2
CDR3 DNA: TGCGCCAGCAGCTTGGCCCTGGGAGGGTTCCAAGAGACCCAGTACTTC
CDR3 protein: CASSLALGGFQETQYF

clone size: few
V gene: TRBV5-1
J gene: TRBJ1-2
D gene: NA
CDR3 DNA: TGCGCCAGCAGCTTGGATGTTGATGGCTACACCTTC
CDR3 protein: CASSLDVDGYTF

clone size: NA
V gene: TRBV6-1
J gene: TRBJ2-7
D gene: NA
CDR3 DNA: TGTGCCAGCAGCTTCCCAGCGCGAAACGAGCAGTACTTC
CDR3 protein: CASSFPARNEQYF

clone size: few
V gene: TRBV15
J gene: TRBJ1-1
D gene: NA
CDR3 DNA: TGTGCCACCAGCACCAAGTTGAACACTGAAGCTTTCTTT
CDR3 protein: CATSTKLNTEAFF

clone size: few
V gene: TRBV9
J gene: TRBJ2-3
D gene: NA
CDR3 DNA: TGTGCCAGCAGCGCGACCCTACCAGATACGCAGTATTTT
CDR3 protein: CASSATLPDTQYF

clone size: NA
V gene: TRBV19
J gene: TRBJ1-5
D gene: NA
CDR3 DNA: TGTGCCAGTAGTATGGGGATTAGCAATCAGCCCCAGCATTTT
CDR3 protein: CASSMGISNQPQHF

clone size: NA
V gene: TRBV7-9
J gene: TRBJ1-6
D gene: TRBD1
CDR3 DNA: TGTGCCACCAGCAGGGGACAGGCGAATTCACCCCTCCACTTT
CDR3 protein: CATSRGQANSPLHF

clone size: NA
V gene: TRBV25-1
J gene: TRBJ2-7
D gene: NA
CDR3 DNA: TGTGCCAGCAGTGAAACAAATACCTACGAGCAGTACTTC
CDR3 protein: CASSETNTYEQYF

clone size: NA
V gene: TRBV6-1
J gene: TRBJ2-3
D gene: NA
CDR3 DNA: TGTGCCAGCAGTGAAGGGATCGGGGGCTCAGATACGCAGTATTTT
CDR3 protein: CASSEGIGGSDTQYF

clone size: NA
V gene: TRBV7-9
J gene: TRBJ2-1
D gene: NA
CDR3 DNA: TGTGCCAGCCAAGCACCCCTCGCCTACAATGAGCAGTTCTTC
CDR3 protein: CASQAPLAYNEQFF

clone size: NA
V gene: TRBV10-3
J gene: TRBJ2-2
D gene: TRBD1
CDR3 DNA: TGTGCCATCAAGCCGACAGGGGACACCGGGGAGCTGTTTTTT
CDR3 protein: CAIKPTGDTGELFF

clone size: once
V gene: TRBV10-3
J gene: TRBJ2-7
D gene: NA
CDR3 DNA: TGTGCCATCAGTGGAGGGGATCTCTACGAGCAGTACTTC
CDR3 protein: CAISGGDLYEQYF

clone size: NA
V gene: TRBV25-1
J gene: TRBJ2-3
D gene: NA
CDR3 DNA: TGTGCCAGCAGCTTTGGTACCAAAACAGATACGCAGTTTTTT
CDR3 protein: CASSFGTKTDTQFF

clone size: NA
V gene: TRBV7-9
J gene: TRBJ2-7
D gene: TRBD2
CDR3 DNA: TGTGCCAGCAGCATAGCGGGGGGGTACGAGCAGTACTTC
CDR3 protein: CASSIAGGYEQYF

clone size: few
V gene: TRBV2
J gene: TRBJ2-7
D gene: NA
CDR3 DNA: TGTGCCAGCAGTGAAGGGAGCACACAAGCCTCCTACGAGCAGTACTTC
CDR3 protein: CASSEGSTQASYEQYF

clone size: once
V gene: TRBV10-1
J gene: TRBJ2-3
D gene: NA
CDR3 DNA: TGCGCCAGCAGCGGGACGCTCTCGGGAACATACACAGATACGCAGTATTTT
CDR3 protein: CASSGTLSGTYTDTQYF

clone size: NA
V gene: TRBV9
J gene: TRBJ1-3
D gene: NA
CDR3 DNA: TGTGCCAGCAGATCAGGAAACACCATATATTTT
CDR3 protein: CASRSGNTIYF

clone size: NA
V gene: TRBV2
J gene: TRBJ2-5
D gene: NA
CDR3 DNA: TGTGCCAGCATTTATGTCGAAGAGACCCAGTACTTC
CDR3 protein: CASIYVEETQYF

clone size: NA
V gene: TRBV7-6
J gene: TRBJ1-5
D gene: TRBD1
CDR3 DNA: TGTGCCAGCAGCACAGGGGAGGCTATAGGGCTAAGCGATCAGCCCCAGCATTTT
CDR3 protein: CASSTGEAIGLSDQPQHF

clone size: NA
V gene: TRBV5-7
J gene: TRBJ2-7
D gene: NA
CDR3 DNA: TGTGCCAGCAGCGTCCAAGACACTACATACGAGCAGTACTTC
CDR3 protein: CASSVQDTTYEQYF

clone size: NA
V gene: TRBV7-9
J gene: TRBJ1-1
D gene: NA
CDR3 DNA: TGTGCCAGCAGCCGAGCAGGGTCTGAAGCTTTCTTT
CDR3 protein: CASSRAGSEAFF

clone size: NA
V gene: TRBV19
J gene: TRBJ1-1
D gene: NA
CDR3 DNA: TGTGCCAGTAGTATCTCTGCAGGGCGCGCTTTCTTT
CDR3 protein: CASSISAGRAFF

clone size: NA
V gene: TRBV7-2
J gene: TRBJ2-2
D gene: NA
CDR3 DNA: TGTGCCAGCAGCCGCCAGGACGGAAGCATTAACGCCGGGGAGCTGTTTTTT
CDR3 protein: CASSRQDGSINAGELFF

clone size: NA
V gene: TRBV9
J gene: TRBJ2-1
D gene: TRBD2
CDR3 DNA: TGTGCCAGCAGCGGGGCGGCGTCGCGGGAGTCTCTTAATGAGCAGTTCTTC
CDR3 protein: CASSGAASRESLNEQFF

clone size: few
V gene: TRBV7-6
J gene: TRBJ2-5
D gene: TRBD1
CDR3 DNA: TGTGCCAGCAGCTTAATTCCGGGACAGGGTGTCGAGACCCAGTACTTC
CDR3 protein: CASSLIPGQGVETQYF

clone size: NA
V gene: TRBV24-1
J gene: TRBJ2-1
D gene: TRBD1
CDR3 DNA: TGTGCCACCAGTGTTGAGACAGGGGGCCCCTACAATGAGCAGTTCTTC
CDR3 protein: CATSVETGGPYNEQFF

clone size: NA
V gene: TRBV15
J gene: TRBJ1-4
D gene: NA
CDR3 DNA: TGTGCCACCAGCTCCTCCGGTGCAACTAATGAAAAACTGTTTTTT
CDR3 protein: CATSSSGATNEKLFF

clone size: NA
V gene: TRBV19
J gene: TRBJ1-2
D gene: TRBD1
CDR3 DNA: TGTGCCAGTAGTATAACCGGGACAGGGGACTATGGCTACACCTTC
CDR3 protein: CASSITGTGDYGYTF

clone size: NA
V gene: TRBV29-1
J gene: TRBJ2-1
D gene: TRBD1
CDR3 DNA: TGCAGCGTGACAGGGCCCACCTACAATGAGCAGTTCTTC
CDR3 protein: CSVTGPTYNEQFF

clone size: NA
V gene: TRBV20-1
J gene: TRBJ1-5
D gene: NA
CDR3 DNA: TGCAGTGCTGAAGGACAGTATAGCAATCAGCCCCAGCATTTT
CDR3 protein: CSAEGQYSNQPQHF

clone size: NA
V gene: TRBV20-1
J gene: TRBJ2-7
D gene: NA
CDR3 DNA: TGCAGTGCTAAAGACAGGTACGAGCAGTACTTC
CDR3 protein: CSAKDRYEQYF